This T cell receptor beta chain was profiled in a study of blood T cell repertoires in COVID-19. Study details: COVID-19 samples from acute and convalescent phases originated in the United States, Italy and Spain.

CDR1 is WNHNN, CDR2 SYGVQD, per germline (reference sequence). The CDR3 length is 15 residues. The ends were cut back, 5 bases at V and 3 bases at J, with 16 bases in the middle. Seattle cases were enrolled at active infection and followed longitudinally. Data came from immunoSEQ multiplex PCR; TCRdb stores just in-frame clones and leaves some out. The sample records approximately 290,000 clones, just over 90% being singletons. The chain combines TRBV10-1 with TRBJ1-1; D is uncertain. The sequence derives from a woman in her 30s with COVID-19, enrolled during active disease. Sequenced: peripheral blood. CDR3: CASSIHRGGDTEAFF. CDR3 coding DNA: TGCGCCAGCAGTATCCACCGGGGTGGAGACACTGAAGCTTTCTTT.